Listed below are T cell receptor beta chains from one sample, sequenced in a study of blood T cell repertoires in COVID-19. The protocol was immunoSEQ multiplex PCR, while the TCRdb copy is restricted to in-frame clones and leaves out a portion. The sample carries roughly 40,000 clones, roughly 80% recorded once. Sequencing was done on a sample of peripheral blood. The receptors were sampled from a human donor with acute or convalescent COVID-19. The donor label of this sample is uncertain. Both conserved end residues are part of each CDR3. D genes are given only for firm matches. Clone size is shown for a subset of rows, as once, few, many or a class of expanded clone.

abundance,d_gene,v_gene,CDR3aa
.,.,TRBV30,CAWSGGTRASEQYF
.,TRBD2,TRBV6-6,CASSYSGLAGLETQYF
.,TRBD2,TRBV27,CASSLGPTSGRIDTQYF
.,TRBD1,TRBV5-1,CASKLGTGESRFPEKLFF
large,TRBD1,TRBV4-1,CASSLMTGANTEAFF
.,TRBD1,TRBV5-1,CASTYDRVELFF
.,TRBD1,TRBV4-1,CASSQNRGLTNEKLFF
.,TRBD1,TRBV27,CASSWGGTGGGSYNSPLHF
.,.,TRBV6-2/TRBV6-3,CASSRRGGYGYTF
.,.,TRBV4-3,CASSQELGGYGYTF
.,TRBD2,TRBV5-1,CASSIGTSGIYNEQFF
.,.,TRBV19,CASKTGHWNTEAFF
.,.,TRBV4-2,CASSQDSGGKSAFF
.,.,TRBV9,CASSVDTRELFF
.,.,TRBV6-1,CASSEGWTAPNEKLFF
.,.,TRBV7-9,CSSEGDYEQYF
.,.,TRBV11-2,CASSSGDGYTF
few,TRBD1,TRBV6-5,CATSESTGGSYEQYF
.,.,TRBV7-3,CASSLGEAASTDTQYF
.,.,TRBV5-6,CASSSTGRNYEQYF
few,.,TRBV11-2,CASSHYTDTQYF
.,.,TRBV5-1,CASSLSARGTHDSYEQYF
.,TRBD2,TRBV27,CASRSPLAGASHEQFF
.,.,TRBV18,CASSSYRTIYNEQFF
.,TRBD1,TRBV19,CATFPGQGFGTYGYTF
.,.,TRBV28,CASLLGGSGDYGYTF
.,.,TRBV11-2,CASSLDPPSQETQYF